Listed below are T cell receptor beta chains from one sample, sequenced in a study of neurological immune-mediated disorders. One entry per CDR3 protein, called by TCRdb with MiXCR from the 5' RACE reads. Of approximately 89,000 distinct CDR3 sequences listed, less than 15% are singletons. The sequenced sample consisted of PBMCs. These receptors came from a female donor with HTLV-1-associated myelopathy (HAM/TSP). The CDR3 runs from the conserved cysteine through the conserved F or W. A D gene is named only where the DNA matches it firmly. Clone size is given for some rows only: seen once, a few or many times, or a class if the clone is expanded.

>TRBV12-3/TRBV12-4|.|once|15|TRBJ2-3
TGTGTCAGCAGTTTATTTTACAAACGCACAGATACGCAGTATTTT
CVSSLFYKRTDTQYF
>TRBV20-1|.|many|16|TRBJ2-3
TGCAGTGCTAGAGTGGCGGGGGACATGAGCACAGATACGCAGTATTTT
CSARVAGDMSTDTQYF
>TRBV20-1|TRBD2|many|18|TRBJ2-2
TGCAGTGCTAGAGATTCTTCGACTAGCTCTTCATACACCGGGGAGCTGTTTTTT
CSARDSSTSSSYTGELFF
>TRBV29-1|.|many|14|TRBJ2-3
TGCAGCGTTGAAGATCCCGGGGAAGCAGATACGCAGTATTTT
CSVEDPGEADTQYF
>TRBV7-9|TRBD1|many|14|TRBJ1-4
TGTGCCAGCAGCAAGGACAGGGCTAATGAAAAACTGTTTTTT
CASSKDRANEKLFF
>TRBV20-1|TRBD2|many|13|TRBJ2-3
TGCAGTGCCCTACGACTAGCCTCAGATACGCAGTATTTT
CSALRLASDTQYF
>TRBV14|.|.|15|TRBJ2-1
TGTGCCAGCAGCCAAGTGGCTAAAATATACAATGAGCAGTTCTTC
CASSQVAKIYNEQFF
>TRBV27|.|many|15|TRBJ2-7
TGTGCCAGCAGTTTTTCGGGGGCCCTAAAGGGAGAGCAGTACTTC
CASSFSGALKGEQYF
>TRBV5-1|TRBD2|many|18|TRBJ2-7
TGCGCCAGCAGCTTAGACCCGAATAGCGGGGGGACCTCCTACGAGCAGTACTTC
CASSLDPNSGGTSYEQYF
>TRBV12-3/TRBV12-4|.|many|14|TRBJ1-5
TGTGCCAGCAGTTTAGTATTGAGCAATCAGCCCCAGCATTTT
CASSLVLSNQPQHF
>TRBV6-5|.|.|13|TRBJ2-7
TGTGCCAGCAGTGACAGGTATTACTACGAGCAGTGCTTC
CASSDRYYYEQCF
>TRBV6-5|TRBD1|many|14|TRBJ1-1
TGTGCCAGCACAGGGACAGGGGGCCGCCCTGAAGCTTTCTTT
CASTGTGGRPEAFF
>TRBV11-2|TRBD1|many|17|TRBJ2-6
TGTGCCAGCGTTCTAGGGACAGAGAAAACTGGGGCCAACGTCCTGACTTTC
CASVLGTEKTGANVLTF
>TRBV27|.|many|13|TRBJ2-7
TGTGCCAGCAGTTACAGGGTTAGCGACGAGCAGTACTTC
CASSYRVSDEQYF
>TRBV7-2|TRBD1|many|16|TRBJ1-4
TGTGCCAGCAGCTTAGGAGCAGGGGGCCCTAATGAAAAACTGTTTTTT
CASSLGAGGPNEKLFF
>TRBV20-1|.|.|13|TRBJ1-1
TGCAGTGCTAGTGGGACAAAGAACACTGAAGCTGTCTTC
CSASGTKNTEAVF
>TRBV2|.|many|11|TRBJ2-4
TGTGCCAGCCTGCAAAGAAACATTCAGTACTTC
CASLQRNIQYF
>TRBV5-1|TRBD1|many|12|TRBJ1-2
TGCGCCAGCAGCTTGGGACAGGGAGACTACACCTTC
CASSLGQGDYTF
>TRBV6-2/TRBV6-3|TRBD2|few|18|TRBJ2-6
TGTGCCACCCGAGCGGGGGCGTTCATTCGATCCGGGGCCAACGTCCTGACTTTC
CATRAGAFIRSGANVLTF
>TRBV20-1|TRBD1|many|15|TRBJ1-5
TGCAGTGCTAGACGGACAGGGGCAGCCAATCAGCCCCAGCATTTT
CSARRTGAANQPQHF
>TRBV20-1|TRBD1|many|20|TRBJ1-1
TGCAGTCACCTCACGCCATCCCCCGGGACAGAAAACTTAAAGAACACTGAAGCTTTCTTT
CSHLTPSPGTENLKNTEAFF
>TRBV20-1|TRBD1|many|13|TRBJ1-4
TGCAGTGCTAGTAAGGGACAGAGTGAAAAACTGTTTTTT
CSASKGQSEKLFF
>TRBV24-1|TRBD1|many|15|TRBJ2-1
TGTGCCACCAGTGACCCCGGGACAGGGCTTAATGAGCAGTTCTTC
CATSDPGTGLNEQFF
>TRBV4-1|.|many|14|TRBJ1-1
TGCGCCAGCAGCCAAGTAAGGGAGAACACTGAAGCTTTCTTT
CASSQVRENTEAFF
>TRBV11-1|TRBD2|.|15|TRBJ2-7
TGTGCCAGCAGCCGCAAGCGGGGGGGCTACAACGAGCAGTACTTC
CASSRKRGGYNEQYF
>TRBV29-1|.|many|13|TRBJ2-3
TGCAGCGTCTCCCGCGCGGGCACAGATACGCAGTATTTT
CSVSRAGTDTQYF
>TRBV5-1|.|many|16|TRBJ2-2
TGCGCCAGCAGCTTGGGCGCGGCCTCGAACACCGGGGAGCTGTTTTTT
CASSLGAASNTGELFF
>TRBV28|TRBD1|few|15|TRBJ1-4
TGTGCCAGCAATGAGTGGGGGACAGGGGAGGAAAAACTGTTTTTT
CASNEWGTGEEKLFF
>TRBV5-1|TRBD2|many|14|TRBJ2-1
TGCGCCAGCAGCGCCGGGACTACCTACAATGAGCAGTTCTTC
CASSAGTTYNEQFF
>TRBV30|.|.|15|TRBJ2-3
TGTGCCTGGAGTGTAACCGGAGGGCGCACAGATAGACAGTATTTT
CAWSVTGGRTDRQYF
>TRBV12-3/TRBV12-4|TRBD2|many|13|TRBJ2-5
TGTGCCAGCAGTCGCGGGAGCGCGGAGACCCAGTACTTC
CASSRGSAETQYF
>TRBV5-1|TRBD1|many|14|TRBJ1-1
TGCGCCAGCAGCTTGGGGGGGGGACAGGGTGAAGCTTTCTTT
CASSLGGGQGEAFF
>TRBV9|.|.|12|TRBJ2-3
TGTGCCAGCAGCGTGTCCTCCGATACGCAGTATTTT
CASSVSSDTQYF
>TRBV28|TRBD2|many|13|TRBJ2-1
TGTGCCAGCGTCGGGGGGGGTTACAATGAGCAGTTCTTC
CASVGGGYNEQFF
>TRBV12-3/TRBV12-4|TRBD2|many|15|TRBJ2-7
TGTGCCAGCAGTTCACGAGCGGGGAGCTCCTACGAGCAGTACTTC
CASSSRAGSSYEQYF
>TRBV11-2|TRBD2|.|14|TRBJ2-3
TGTGCCAGCAGCTCCGGACTAGATCAAGATACGCAGTATTTT
CASSSGLDQDTQYF
>TRBV15|.|many|16|TRBJ2-3
TGTGCCACCAGCCGGCTACTACTAGGGGGAGCAGATACGCAGTATTTT
CATSRLLLGGADTQYF
>TRBV2|TRBD1|many|16|TRBJ2-7
TGTGCCAGCATCCGACCGGGACAGGGTAGGTCCTACGAGCAGTACTTC
CASIRPGQGRSYEQYF
>TRBV5-1|.|once|14|TRBJ1-3
TGCGCCAGCAGCCTCGGGGATTCTGGAAACACCATATATTTT
CASSLGDSGNTIYF
>TRBV9|.|.|16|TRBJ2-1
TGTGCCAGCAGCACCCAAGGGACAAGGGCCTACAATGAGCAGTTCTTC
CASSTQGTRAYNEQFF
>TRBV15|TRBD1|many|15|TRBJ2-5
TGTGCTACCAGCAGGGACAGGGGGCGAGAAGAGACCCAGTACTTC
CATSRDRGREETQYF
>TRBV7-8|TRBD2|few|15|TRBJ2-7
TGTGCCAGCAGCCCCACTAGCGGGCTTACGTACGAGCAGTACTTC
CASSPTSGLTYEQYF
>TRBV20-1|.|.|14|TRBJ1-3
TGCAGTGCTAGAGGGGGGGGCCCAGGAAACACCATATATTTT
CSARGGGPGNTIYF
>TRBV5-1|TRBD1|few|15|TRBJ2-5
TGCGCCAGCAGCATAGGGACAGAATACCAAGAGACCCAGTACTTC
CASSIGTEYQETQYF
>TRBV11-2|TRBD2|many|15|TRBJ2-1
TGTGCCAGCAGCCCGGGGACTAGCGGGGCGGGTGAGCAGTTCTTC
CASSPGTSGAGEQFF
>TRBV7-2|.|few|16|TRBJ2-3
TGTGCCAGCAGCTTAGCGCTTATGCTAGTGCCAGATACGCAGTATTTT
CASSLALMLVPDTQYF
>TRBV15|.|.|15|TRBJ1-5
TGTGCCACCAGCAGAGACAGGGGAGGCAGTCAGCCCCAGCATTTT
CATSRDRGGSQPQHF
>TRBV5-4|TRBD2|few|15|TRBJ2-3
TGTGCCAGCAGCCTCCTCGCGGGAGGCGCAGATACGCAGTATTTT
CASSLLAGGADTQYF
>TRBV27|TRBD1|few|15|TRBJ2-7
TGTGCCAGCAGTTTATCTCCGGGACAGTCCTACGAGCAGTACTTC
CASSLSPGQSYEQYF
>TRBV7-9|.|many|13|TRBJ1-2
TGTGCCAGCAGCTCAGCAGGGGCGGATGGCTACACCTTC
CASSSAGADGYTF
>TRBV10-3|.|few|13|TRBJ1-1
TGTGCCATCAGACCTGTACAGAACACTGAAGCTTTCTTT
CAIRPVQNTEAFF
>TRBV5-1|TRBD2|many|22|TRBJ2-4
TGCGCCAGCAGCTTGAGCATAAGTCCTGCGGGGGTAAATGCTGTAGCCAAAAACATTCAGTACTTC
CASSLSISPAGVNAVAKNIQYF
>TRBV12-3/TRBV12-4|TRBD1|.|17|TRBJ2-7
TGTGCCAGCAGTTTAATCCCACCGGGGACAGGGTCCTACGAGCAGTACTTC
CASSLIPPGTGSYEQYF
>TRBV5-1|TRBD2|many|18|TRBJ2-7
TGCGCCAGCAGCCACGAACCAACCGGGACTAGCGGGAGACACGAGCAGTACTTC
CASSHEPTGTSGRHEQYF